Presented here are 5 T cell receptor beta chains from one specimen sequenced in a study of T cells after yellow fever vaccination. Each CDR3 protein gets one entry after TCRdb re-called the 5' RACE reads with MiXCR. Of roughly 500,000 distinct CDR3 sequences in the sample, about 19% were seen once. The sample consisted of PBMCs, taken 15 days after the yellow fever booster vaccination. Source of these receptors: a young man who received the YFV17D yellow fever vaccine.

V is TRBV29-1 and J is TRBJ1-2; D is unresolved. The CDR3 runs 12 residues. V was trimmed by 4 bases and J by 0 bases, leaving 6 bases between them. The germline gives CDR1 SQVTM, CDR2 ANQGSEA. The CDR3 DNA follows: TGCAGCGTTGCTCGGCCTAACTATGGCTACACCTTC. Its translation is CSVARPNYGYTF.

This clonotype has more than one count but fewer than ten. J is TRBJ2-1 and V is TRBV28, with 8 bases identical to TRBD2. This CDR3 region has 17 residues. Germline-derived CDR1 and CDR2 are MDHEN and SYDVKM. V trimming: 8 bases; J trimming: 0 bases; junction bases outside the gene matches: 12. CDR3 in DNA: TGTGCCAGCCCGGCTAGCGGGTTTCTTTACTCCTACAATGAGCAGTTCTTC. Amino acids: CASPASGFLYSYNEQFF.

This clonotype was observed a handful of times. The genes are TRBV5-8 and TRBJ2-5; tentatively, D is TRBD2 (5 bases). CDR3 length: 17 amino acids. V was pared by 3 bases and J by 2 bases, with 20 bases between. The germline V gene encodes CDR1 SGHTS and CDR2 YDEGEE. The CDR3 DNA reads as TGTGCCAGCAGCTGGCCACTATGGGAGACCCTTCAAGAGACCCAGTACTTC. The encoded protein is CASSWPLWETLQETQYF.

The chain combines TRBV5-1 with TRBJ2-2; tentative D call: TRBD1 (5 bases). This CDR3 comprises 19 residues. The germline V gene encodes CDR1 SGHRS and CDR2 YFSETQ. V lost 0 bases, J lost 0 bases, and 18 bases lay in between. CDR3 nucleotides: TGCGCCAGCAGCTTGGCCAACCCGTCAGGGTTGTCGAACACCGGGGAGCTGTTTTTT. Its translation is CASSLANPSGLSNTGELFF. Variable domain in full (rest from reference TRBV5-1 and TRBJ2-2): KAGVTQTPRYLIKTRGQQVTLSCSPISGHRSVSWYQQTPGQGLQFLFEYFSETQRNKGNFPGRFSGRQFSNSRSEMNVSTLELGDSALYLCASSLANPSGLSNTGELFFGEGSRLTVL.

V and J are TRBV5-1 and TRBJ2-7; D is perhaps TRBD1 (5 bases). This CDR3 is built from 13 residues. V lost 3 bases and J 3 bases, leaving 10 bases between the germline ends. Per the germline V gene, CDR1 is SGHRS and CDR2 is YFSETQ. DNA for the CDR3: TGCGCCAGCAGCTACACTCAGGGCTACGAGCAGTACTTC. It encodes CASSYTQGYEQYF.